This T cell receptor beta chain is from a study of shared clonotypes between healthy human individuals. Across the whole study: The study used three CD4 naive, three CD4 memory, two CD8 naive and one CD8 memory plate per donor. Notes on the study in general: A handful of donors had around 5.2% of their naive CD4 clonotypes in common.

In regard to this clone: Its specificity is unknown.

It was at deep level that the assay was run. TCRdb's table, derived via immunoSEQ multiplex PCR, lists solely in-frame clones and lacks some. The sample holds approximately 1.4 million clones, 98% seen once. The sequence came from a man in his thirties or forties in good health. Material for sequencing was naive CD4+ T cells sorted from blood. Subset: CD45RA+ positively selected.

The CDR3 nucleotides read TGCGCCAGCAGTGGGCCCAGCGGGGGCCTTTACAATGAGCAGTTCTTC. The encoded protein is CASSGPSGGLYNEQFF. The chain recombines TRBV10-1 with TRBJ2-1, with 8 bases aligning to TRBD2. After removal of 4 bases from V and 4 bases from J, the junction contained 9 bases not matched to a gene. CDR3 length equals 16 residues. In germline, CDR1 is WNHNN, CDR2 SYGVQD (reference sequence).